A single sample gave rise to the 2 T cell receptor beta chains below, sequenced in a study of T cell changes during pregnancy in multiple sclerosis. TCRdb's copy holds only in-frame clones and misses some; the assay was immunoSEQ multiplex PCR. The top ten clones hold roughly 0.69% of a sample with about 42,000 clones, 91% of them seen once. The sequencing used CD4+ T cells from peripheral blood mononuclear cells, collected before pregnancy. These receptors all stem from a female donor with multiple sclerosis, enrolled in a pregnancy study.

The chain couples TRBV2 to TRBJ2-5; 7 bases fit TRBD1. This CDR3 contains 13 residues. CDR1 and CDR2 from the germline V gene are SNHLY and FYNNEI. The junction had 6 bases not matched to a gene; V was cut back by 6 bases and J by 5 bases. The CDR3 here is CASRPGGGETQYF. CDR3 coding DNA: TGTGCCAGCAGACCAGGGGGTGGGGAGACCCAGTACTTC.

The CDR3 spells CASSLSLYRGRGTEAFF. CDR3 DNA sequence: TGTGCCAGCAGCTTGTCGTTGTACAGGGGGCGAGGAACTGAAGCTTTCTTT. The V call is TRBV5-6, the J call TRBJ1-1; the match to TRBD1 covers 9 bases. The ends lost 1 base at V and 5 bases at J; junction bases unmatched: 12. The V gene's germline CDR1 is SGHDT and CDR2 YYEEEE. This CDR3 contains 17 residues.